This T cell receptor beta chain was retrieved from a study of human T cells and chemical hapten exposure. At the level of the study: Minor volume differences among pooled libraries chiefly drove per-sample TCR yield variation. Broader study findings: Those TCRs sitting above 1 in 1000 frequency stayed the same with DPC sensitization.

Germline loops: CDR1 PRHDT, CDR2 FYEKMQ (reference sequence). J was trimmed by 8 bases and V by 5 bases; bases with no gene match: 9. The CDR3 has 14 amino acids. As to time point: patch test 1, 2 weeks after DPC sensitization. Sample treatment: therapeutic diphenylcyclopropenone sensitization with weekly scalp DPC. Unfractionated whole blood was the source of the extracted total RNA. Using its own MiXCR run on the RACE reads, TCRdb lists one record per CDR3 protein. This sample has some 43,000 distinct CDR3 sequences, with approximately 3.6% found just once. This clonotype was picked up many times. Antigen unknown.

V gene TRBV13 combines with J gene TRBJ2-7; 10 bases match TRBD1. The source was whole blood, collected in connection with sensitization to the hapten diphenylcyclopropenone (DPC). The receptor comes from a man aged 50 to 60 with alopecia areata. Some clones in this sample may be carry-over from other donors' samples. The CDR3 DNA reads TGTGCCAGCAGCCCCGGGACAGGGGAGTCCAAGCAGTACTTC. Its protein is CASSPGTGESKQYF.